The text below deals with one T cell receptor (beta chain). The antigen remains unidentified. TCRdb independently ran MiXCR on the 5' RACE reads; one entry per CDR3 protein. Of around 9,300 distinct CDR3 sequences in the sample, approximately 54% were seen once. CDR1 MNHNS and CDR2 SASEGT come from the germline V gene. The junction had 11 bases not matched to a gene; V was cut back by 4 bases and J by 4 bases. The CDR3 runs to 18 residues. The time point was: sample taken at primary tumor resection. This specimen comes from a study of spatial heterogeneity in lung cancer. Findings and limits, study-wide: Tumor mutation count correlated with how many alpha and beta TCRs expanded intratumorally.

Sequencing was performed on lung tumor tissue, taken at surgery. This TCR was recovered from a female donor with early-stage non-small cell lung cancer. V and J are TRBV6-1 and TRBJ2-1, with 12 bases matching TRBD2. DNA of the CDR3: TGTGCCAGCAGTGCCCCTAGCGGGGGGGCCCTAGGGTACAATGAGCAGTTCTTC. It encodes CASSAPSGGALGYNEQFF.